The TCR beta chain described here comes from a study of synovial regulatory T cells in juvenile arthritis (dated by TCRdb to about 2015). As for the study more broadly: Among sequenced patients, a few were therapy-naive, one received methotrexate plus infliximab, several received methotrexate, and one had no treatment information. The study compared TCRbeta CDR3 repertoires of blood iaTreg cells, other blood Treg cells and synovial fluid Treg cells from matched patient samples. Effector T cell subsets were also sequenced in this cohort for comparisons, but the Treg dataset alone covers only blood and synovial fluid Treg cells. TCR repertoire comparisons included Treg and Teff subsets from ten to eleven JIA patients with active disease. What the research found in general, with its limitations: iaTreg TCR repertoires were found to be largely private across patients and to partially overlap with synovial Teff and blood CPL repertoires. More CDR3 sequences were shared by synovial Treg cells with iaTreg cells than with other blood Treg cells, and a closer relation was confirmed by Chao-Jaccard similarity. Compared with other blood Treg cells, blood iaTreg cells had lower TCR diversity, a finding consistent with antigen-driven expansion.

TCR repertoire donors were around eleven juvenile idiopathic arthritis patients with active disease who had not reached inactive disease, 3 polyarticular and 8 oligoarticular. The median age of the TCR-sequenced patients was roughly 12 years (range roughly 2.4-25), and their median disease duration was roughly 7 years (range 0.2-19.1). Samples for TCR repertoire analysis were collected at two centres in Italy. Peripheral blood mononuclear cells were isolated using a Histopaque-1077 density gradient and were cryopreserved in about 90% FCS with roughly 10% DMSO. On this clone itself: What antigen it recognizes has not been identified.

Library method: the immunoSEQ multiplex PCR assay. TCRbeta CDR3 sequencing was performed by Adaptive Biotechnologies. As for the authors' bioinformatics: To assess repertoire similarity, the researchers used the Chao-modified Jaccard index along with median clonotype overlap taken from 200 random subsamples at equal sample size. Similarity analyses used either productive nucleotide sequences or in silico-translated amino acid sequences. Repertoires were compared using hierarchical clustering with single linkage and t-SNE, both based on Chao-modified Jaccard distances. Repertoire diversity was quantified with the Renyi index, after sample size normalisation, across a range of alpha values. TCRdb took over this immuneACCESS table, retaining in-frame rearrangements with V and J assigned. Such tables are incomplete; in checked studies, under half of the missing clones stem from an unresolved V gene, and the remainder is unexplained. The V and J calls and clone size come from that table; D and trimming were worked out from the DNA. The record for this sample contains approximately 9,500 clones. The ten largest clones add up to roughly 0.69% of the sample.

The source is a donor aged 2-35 years with juvenile idiopathic arthritis. Input material: Treg cells from blood. The cell subset or site label on this specimen signifies: remaining (HLA-DR-negative) circulating blood Treg cells.

The CDR3 loop reads CASSLGAGARGEKLFF. The chain links TRBV28 with TRBJ1-4; the TCRdb D gene call, TRBD1, has no DNA to confirm it. Taken from cysteine to phenylalanine, the CDR3 has 16 residues. A DNA sequence was not provided. Looking up the germline V gene yields CDR1 MDHEN and CDR2 SYDVKM.